Detailed here is one T cell receptor beta chain. What it binds is unknown. Repertoires were generated with immunoSEQ multiplex PCR, while TCRdb's copy carries only in-frame clones and drops some. The data show about 91,000 clones, 82% seen once. This entry belongs to a study of radiation and T cells in renal cell carcinoma. Findings of the study overall: Baseline intratumoral clonotype presence is unknown without pretreatment biopsies. In blood, top tumor clones expanded by 2 weeks, shrinking by 4.

Specified time point: baseline pretreatment blood. The treatment was: 15 Gy SBRT to primary tumor, nephrectomy 4 weeks later. Radiation-treated patients gave blood at baseline, week 2 and week 4. The tumor was a clear cell renal cell carcinoma. V lost 0 bases and J 4 bases, leaving 19 bases between the germline ends. CDR3 length: 17 amino acids. This sequence originates from a man in his 60s with renal cell carcinoma. The chain uses TRBV5-7 and TRBJ1-1, with D maybe TRBD1 (5 bases). TRBV5-7 counts as an open reading frame of uncertain function. The sample consisted of blood, taken from a patient whose treatment included radiotherapy and nephrectomy. The CDR3 loop is CASSLGGPPGRGTEAFF. The CDR3, as DNA: TGTGCCAGCAGCTTGGGGGGCCCCCCCGGACGTGGCACTGAAGCTTTCTTT.